This TCR beta chain was captured by sequencing in a study of blood T cells in healthy people across ages. General study findings and limits: Estimated diversity that came from one million T cells was considered an underestimate.

Germline CDR1 LGHNA, CDR2 YSLEER. V trimming: 3 bases; J trimming: 6 bases; junction bases outside the gene matches: 8. CDR3 length: 15 residues. With a J-beta primer mix and a sample-barcoded 5' primer, a second PCR ran about 6 to 11 cycles. Each CDR3 protein gets one entry after TCRdb re-called the 5' RACE reads with MiXCR. The data show roughly 650,000 distinct CDR3 sequences, 32% seen once. Notes on this clonotype: The antigen is not known.

The specimen sequenced was blood. The J gene is TRBJ2-1, the V gene TRBV4-3, with 7 positions matching TRBD2. The sequence was obtained from a woman over 75 in good health. The CDR3 DNA is TGCGCCAGCAGCCAGGATAGGGCTAGCGGCAATGAGCAGTTCTTC. Translating it yields CASSQDRASGNEQFF.